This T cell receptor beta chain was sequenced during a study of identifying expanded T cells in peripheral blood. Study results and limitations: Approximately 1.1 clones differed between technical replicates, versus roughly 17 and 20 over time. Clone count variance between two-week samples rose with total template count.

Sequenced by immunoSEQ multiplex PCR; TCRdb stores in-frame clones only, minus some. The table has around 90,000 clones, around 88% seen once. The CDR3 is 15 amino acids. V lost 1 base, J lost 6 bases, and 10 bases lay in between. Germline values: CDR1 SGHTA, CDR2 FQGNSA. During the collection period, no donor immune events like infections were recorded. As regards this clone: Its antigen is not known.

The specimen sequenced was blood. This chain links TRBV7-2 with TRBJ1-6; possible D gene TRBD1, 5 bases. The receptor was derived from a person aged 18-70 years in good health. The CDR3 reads CASSLGGLSNSPLHF. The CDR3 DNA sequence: TGTGCCAGCAGCTTAGGGGGCCTCTCTAATTCACCCCTCCACTTT. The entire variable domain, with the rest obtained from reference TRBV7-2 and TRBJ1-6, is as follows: GAGVSQSPSNKVTEKGKDVELRCDPISGHTALYWYRQSLGQGLEFLIYFQGNSAPDKSGLPSDRFSAERTGGSVSTLTIQRTQQEDSAVYLCASSLGGLSNSPLHFGNGTRLTVT.